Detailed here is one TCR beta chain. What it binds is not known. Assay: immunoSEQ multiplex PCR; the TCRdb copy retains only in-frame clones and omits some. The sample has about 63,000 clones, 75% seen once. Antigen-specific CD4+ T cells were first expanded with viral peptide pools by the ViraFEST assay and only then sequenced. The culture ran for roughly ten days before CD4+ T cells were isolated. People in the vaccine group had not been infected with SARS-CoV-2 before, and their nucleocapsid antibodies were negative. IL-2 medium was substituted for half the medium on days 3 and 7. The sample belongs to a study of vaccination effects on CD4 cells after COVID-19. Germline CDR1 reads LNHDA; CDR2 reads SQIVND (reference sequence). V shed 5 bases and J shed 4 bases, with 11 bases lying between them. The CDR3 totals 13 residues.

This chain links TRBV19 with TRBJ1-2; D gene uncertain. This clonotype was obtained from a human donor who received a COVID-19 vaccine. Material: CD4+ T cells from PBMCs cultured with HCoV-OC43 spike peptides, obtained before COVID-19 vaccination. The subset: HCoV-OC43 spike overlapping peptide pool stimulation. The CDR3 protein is CASSWSAGYGYTF. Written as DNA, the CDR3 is TGTGCCAGTAGTTGGTCGGCTGGCTATGGCTACACCTTC.